The T cell receptor beta chain described here comes from a study of blood T cell repertoires in COVID-19. Study-level information: The cDNA or gDNA used as material had been derived from T cells, B-cell-depleted T cells, or PBMCs.

Repertoires were generated with immunoSEQ multiplex PCR, while TCRdb's copy carries only in-frame clones and drops some. Among roughly 100,000 clones listed, around nine tenths were seen once. The CDR3 runs to 17 residues. Germline trimming cut 3 bases from V and 2 bases from J; bases unmatched to any gene: 11. Germline assignment: CDR1 SGHDT and CDR2 YYEEEE. This clone is a singleton in its sample. Sample: peripheral blood. This TCR was sampled from an older man with acute or convalescent COVID-19. This sequence joins TRBV5-6 and TRBJ1-5; 7 bases are a match to TRBD1. Here the CDR3 DNA reads TGTGCCAGCAGCTGGGGTGGGGGACAGATGGGCAATCAGCCCCAGCATTTT. It is translated as CASSWGGGQMGNQPQHF.